This T cell receptor beta chain came from a study of cytomegalovirus exposure and HLA in healthy donors. With 60 Vbeta and 13 Jbeta primers, the PCR was carried out. TCRdb's copy holds only in-frame clones and misses some; the assay was immunoSEQ multiplex PCR. The data contain 95,000 to 100,000 clones, roughly three quarters of them singletons. Regarding this clone: The antigen remains undetermined.

Study-level findings and limits: It has been reported that TCR beta sequences accurately predicted the HLA-A and HLA-B alleles of most subjects.

All donors participated as healthy donors of bone marrow. Trimming stripped 2 bases from V and 5 bases from J, with 4 bases between. CDR3 length: 11 residues. The germline V gene has CDR1 GTSNPN and CDR2 SVGIG (reference sequence). Material: PBMCs. The receptor's source is a man aged 35 to 55 in good health and CMV-seronegative. V usage is TRBV30 and J usage is TRBJ2-1; D unresolved. The CDR3 is CAWSQNNEQFF. The CDR3, as DNA: TGTGCCTGGAGTCAAAACAATGAGCAGTTCTTC.